This T cell receptor (beta chain) was identified during a study of blood T cell repertoires in COVID-19. Study information: From the United States, Italy and Spain came samples of acute and convalescent COVID-19.

The protocol was immunoSEQ multiplex PCR, while the TCRdb copy is restricted to in-frame clones and leaves out a portion. Here the sample spans roughly 80,000 clones, over 75% being singletons. Germline V gene sequence: CDR1 KGHDR, CDR2 SFDVKD. There are 17 residues in the CDR3. The V and J ends lost 3 bases and 6 bases respectively, with 19 bases between them. The sample was peripheral blood. V gene TRBV24-1 combines with J gene TRBJ2-2; D uncertain. This receptor was identified in a human donor in a cohort sampled during active COVID-19. CDR3 nucleotide sequence: TGTGCCACCAGTGATGCAAGCAACTCAATAAACGCCGGGGAGCTGTTTTTT. It is translated as CATSDASNSINAGELFF.